This T cell receptor beta chain came from a study of naive and memory T cell subsets. An equimolar mix of two oligonucleotides served as the beta constant-region primer for TRBC1 and TRBC2. TCRdb recomputed calls from the UMI-ligation and nested PCR reads with MiXCR, one row per CDR3 protein. The sample consists of 89,000 or so distinct CDR3 sequences, less than 15% of them appearing once. After the first PCR, alpha and beta chain libraries were processed separately. Sequential positive selection took CD4 T cells first, then CD8 T cells. The TCR comes from a human donor in good health. Sequencing was performed on central memory CD4+ T cells from blood.

In nucleotides, the CDR3 is TGTGCCAGCAGCTCGGGACTAGCGGGGGCAAATACGCAGTATTTT. Amino acid sequence: CASSSGLAGANTQYF. V and J are TRBV11-2 and TRBJ2-3; 14 bases line up with TRBD2. The CDR3 length is 15 residues. After removal of 4 bases from V and 7 bases from J, the junction contained 4 bases not matched to a gene. Germline lookup yields CDR1 SGHAT and CDR2 FQNNGV.